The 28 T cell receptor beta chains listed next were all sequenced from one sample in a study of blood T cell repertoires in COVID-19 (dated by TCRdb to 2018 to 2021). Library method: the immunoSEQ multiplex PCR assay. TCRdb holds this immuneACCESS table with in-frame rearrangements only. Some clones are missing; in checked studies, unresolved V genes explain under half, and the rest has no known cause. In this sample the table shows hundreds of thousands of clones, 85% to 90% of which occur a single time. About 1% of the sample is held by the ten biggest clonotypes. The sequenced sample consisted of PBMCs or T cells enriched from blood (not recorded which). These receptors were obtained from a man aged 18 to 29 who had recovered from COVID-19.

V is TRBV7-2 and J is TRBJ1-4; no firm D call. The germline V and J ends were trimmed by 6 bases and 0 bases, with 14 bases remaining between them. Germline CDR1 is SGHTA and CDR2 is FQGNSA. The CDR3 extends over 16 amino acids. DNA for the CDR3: TGTGCCAGCAGAGCAGGACGGACTGCAACTAATGAAAAACTGTTTTTT. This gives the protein CASRAGRTATNEKLFF. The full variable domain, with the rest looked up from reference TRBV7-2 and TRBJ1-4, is GAGVSQSPSNKVTEKGKDVELRCDPISGHTALYWYRQSLGQGLEFLIYFQGNSAPDKSGLPSDRFSAERTGGSVSTLTIQRTQQEDSAVYLCASRAGRTATNEKLFFGSGTQLSVL.

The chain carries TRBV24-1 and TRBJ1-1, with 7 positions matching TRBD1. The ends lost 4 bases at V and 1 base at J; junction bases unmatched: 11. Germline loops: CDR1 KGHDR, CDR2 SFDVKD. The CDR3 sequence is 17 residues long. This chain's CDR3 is CATSDHRTGDENTEAFF. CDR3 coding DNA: TGTGCCACCAGTGACCATCGGACAGGCGACGAGAACACTGAAGCTTTCTTT.

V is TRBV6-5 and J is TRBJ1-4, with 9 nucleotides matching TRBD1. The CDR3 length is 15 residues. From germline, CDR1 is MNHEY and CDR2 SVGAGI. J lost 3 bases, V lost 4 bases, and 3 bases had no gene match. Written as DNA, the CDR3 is TGTGCCAGCAGTTGGGGACAGGGACCTAATGAAAAACTGTTTTTT. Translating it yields CASSWGQGPNEKLFF.

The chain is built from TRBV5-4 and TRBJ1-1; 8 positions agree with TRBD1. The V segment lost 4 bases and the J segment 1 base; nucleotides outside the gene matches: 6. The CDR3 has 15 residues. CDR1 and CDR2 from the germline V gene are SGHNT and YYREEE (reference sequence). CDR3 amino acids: CASSGTTGANTEAFF. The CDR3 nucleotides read TGTGCCAGCAGCGGAACGACAGGGGCGAACACTGAAGCTTTCTTT.

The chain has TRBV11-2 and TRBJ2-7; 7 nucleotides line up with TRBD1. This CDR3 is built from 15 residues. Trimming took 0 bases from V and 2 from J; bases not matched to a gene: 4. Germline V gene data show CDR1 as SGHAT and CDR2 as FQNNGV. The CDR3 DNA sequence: TGTGCCAGCAGCTTAGACAGGGGGTACGCCTACGAGCAGTACTTC. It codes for CASSLDRGYAYEQYF.

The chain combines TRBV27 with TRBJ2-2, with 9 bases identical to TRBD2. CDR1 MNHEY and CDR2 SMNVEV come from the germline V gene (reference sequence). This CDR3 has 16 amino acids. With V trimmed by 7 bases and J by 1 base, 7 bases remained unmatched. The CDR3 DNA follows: TGTGCCAGCAAGGTAGCGGGGGCCCGGAACACCGGGGAGCTGTTTTTT. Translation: CASKVAGARNTGELFF.

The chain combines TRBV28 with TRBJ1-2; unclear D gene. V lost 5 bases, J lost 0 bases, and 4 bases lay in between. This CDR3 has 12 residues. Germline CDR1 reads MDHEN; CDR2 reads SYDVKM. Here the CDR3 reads CASSTANYGYTF. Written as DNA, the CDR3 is TGTGCCAGCAGTACAGCTAACTATGGCTACACCTTC.

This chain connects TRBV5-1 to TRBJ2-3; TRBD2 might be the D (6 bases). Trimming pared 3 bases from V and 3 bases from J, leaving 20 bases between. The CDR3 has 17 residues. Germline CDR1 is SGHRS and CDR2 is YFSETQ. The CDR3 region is CASSSLKLAKGTDTQYF. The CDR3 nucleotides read TGCGCCAGCAGCTCGCTTAAACTAGCCAAGGGGACAGATACGCAGTATTTT. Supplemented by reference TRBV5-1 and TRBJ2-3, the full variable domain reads KAGVTQTPRYLIKTRGQQVTLSCSPISGHRSVSWYQQTPGQGLQFLFEYFSETQRNKGNFPGRFSGRQFSNSRSEMNVSTLELGDSALYLCASSSLKLAKGTDTQYFGPGTRLTVL.

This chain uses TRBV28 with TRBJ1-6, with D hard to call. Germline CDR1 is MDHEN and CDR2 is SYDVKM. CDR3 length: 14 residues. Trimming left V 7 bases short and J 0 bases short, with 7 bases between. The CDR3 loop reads CASTTSSYNSPLHF. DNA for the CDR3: TGTGCCAGCACCACTAGCTCCTATAATTCACCCCTCCACTTT.

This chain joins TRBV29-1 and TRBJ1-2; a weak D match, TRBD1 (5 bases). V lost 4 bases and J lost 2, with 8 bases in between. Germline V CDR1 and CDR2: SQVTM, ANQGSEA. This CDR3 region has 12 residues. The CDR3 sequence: CSVGRGNYGYTF. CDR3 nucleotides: TGCAGCGTTGGGCGGGGGAACTATGGCTACACCTTC.

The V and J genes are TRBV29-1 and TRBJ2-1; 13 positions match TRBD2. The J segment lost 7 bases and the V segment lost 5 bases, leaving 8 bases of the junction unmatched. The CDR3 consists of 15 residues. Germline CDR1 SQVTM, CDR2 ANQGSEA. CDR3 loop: CSVNSGTSGKNEQFF. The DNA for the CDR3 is TGCAGCGTTAATTCCGGGACTAGCGGGAAAAATGAGCAGTTCTTC.

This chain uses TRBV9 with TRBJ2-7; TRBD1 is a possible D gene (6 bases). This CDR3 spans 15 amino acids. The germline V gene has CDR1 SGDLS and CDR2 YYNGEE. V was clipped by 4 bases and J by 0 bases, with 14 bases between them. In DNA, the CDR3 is TGTGCCAGCAGCCCCCGACAGGCGCCCTCCTACGAGCAGTACTTC. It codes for CASSPRQAPSYEQYF.

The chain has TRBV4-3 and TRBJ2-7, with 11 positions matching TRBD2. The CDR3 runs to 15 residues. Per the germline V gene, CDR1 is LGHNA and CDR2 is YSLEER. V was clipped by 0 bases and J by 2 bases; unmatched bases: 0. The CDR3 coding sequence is TGCGCCAGCAGCCAAGAGACTAGCGGGGCCTACGAGCAGTACTTC. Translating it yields CASSQETSGAYEQYF.

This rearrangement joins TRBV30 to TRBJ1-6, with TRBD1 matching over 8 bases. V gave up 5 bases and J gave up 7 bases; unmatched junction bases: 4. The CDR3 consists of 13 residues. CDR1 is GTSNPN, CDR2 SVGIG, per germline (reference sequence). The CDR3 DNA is TGTGCCTGGGAGGCAGGGGGCAATTCACCCCTCCACTTT. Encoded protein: CAWEAGGNSPLHF.

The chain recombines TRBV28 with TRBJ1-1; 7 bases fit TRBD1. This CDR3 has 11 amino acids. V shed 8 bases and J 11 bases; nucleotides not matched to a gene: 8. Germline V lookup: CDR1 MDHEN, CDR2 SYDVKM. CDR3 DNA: TGTGCCAGCGAGGGGGCCGGGGTGGCTTTCTTT. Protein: CASEGAGVAFF.

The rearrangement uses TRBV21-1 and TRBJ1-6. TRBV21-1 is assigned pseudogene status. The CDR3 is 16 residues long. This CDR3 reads CASSKPLTSYNSPLHF. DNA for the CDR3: TGTGCCAGCAGCAAACCCCTCACTTCCTATAATTCACCCCTCCACTTT.

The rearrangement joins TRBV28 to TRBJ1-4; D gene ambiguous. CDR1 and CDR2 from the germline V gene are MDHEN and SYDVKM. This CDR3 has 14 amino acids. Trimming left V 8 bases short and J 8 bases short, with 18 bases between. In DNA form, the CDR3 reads TGTGCCAGCCGAAAGACCGCGGTTCCCGAAAAACTGTTTTTT. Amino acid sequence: CASRKTAVPEKLFF.

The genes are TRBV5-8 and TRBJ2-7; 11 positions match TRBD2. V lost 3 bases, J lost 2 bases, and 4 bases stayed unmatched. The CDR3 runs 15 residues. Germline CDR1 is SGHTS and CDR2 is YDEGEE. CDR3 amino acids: CASSSRLAGPYEQYF. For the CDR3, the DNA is TGTGCCAGCAGCTCCAGACTAGCGGGACCCTACGAGCAGTACTTC.

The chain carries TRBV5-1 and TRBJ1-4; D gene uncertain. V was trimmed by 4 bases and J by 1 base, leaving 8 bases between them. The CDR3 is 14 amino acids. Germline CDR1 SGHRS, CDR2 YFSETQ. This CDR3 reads CASSPLITNEKLFF. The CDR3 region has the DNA TGCGCCAGCAGCCCTCTTATAACTAATGAAAAACTGTTTTTT.

The CDR3 sequence: CATSDGGAPDTQYF. Written as DNA, the CDR3 is TGTGCCACCAGTGACGGGGGGGCCCCAGATACGCAGTATTTT. J is TRBJ2-3 and V is TRBV24-1, with 8 bases identical to TRBD2. This CDR3 contains 14 residues. V lost 4 bases to trimming and J lost 4 bases; unmatched junction nucleotides: 3. Germline V gene data show CDR1 as KGHDR and CDR2 as SFDVKD.

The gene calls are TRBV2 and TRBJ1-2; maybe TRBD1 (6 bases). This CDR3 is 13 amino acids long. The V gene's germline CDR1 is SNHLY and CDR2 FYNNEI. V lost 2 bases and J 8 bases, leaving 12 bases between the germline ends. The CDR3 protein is CASSEQGQEGYTF. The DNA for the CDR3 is TGTGCCAGCAGTGAACAGGGGCAAGAGGGCTACACCTTC. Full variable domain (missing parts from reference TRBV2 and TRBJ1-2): EPEVTQTPSHQVTQMGQEVILRCVPISNHLYFYWYRQILGQKVEFLVSFYNNEISEKSEIFDDQFSVERPDGSNFTLKIRSTKLEDSAMYFCASSEQGQEGYTFGSGTRLTVV.

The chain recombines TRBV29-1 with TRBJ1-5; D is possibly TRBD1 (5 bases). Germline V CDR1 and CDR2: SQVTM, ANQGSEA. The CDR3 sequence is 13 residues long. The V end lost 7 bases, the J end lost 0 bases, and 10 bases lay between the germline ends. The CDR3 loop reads CSAQENSNQPQHF. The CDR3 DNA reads TGCAGCGCACAGGAGAATAGCAATCAGCCCCAGCATTTT.

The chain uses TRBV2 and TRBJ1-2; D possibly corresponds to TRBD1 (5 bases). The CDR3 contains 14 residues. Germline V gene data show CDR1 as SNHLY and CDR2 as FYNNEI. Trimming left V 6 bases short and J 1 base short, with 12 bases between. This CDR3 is CASSLLQVNYGYTF. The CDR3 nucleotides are TGTGCCAGCAGCCTCTTACAGGTTAACTATGGCTACACCTTC.

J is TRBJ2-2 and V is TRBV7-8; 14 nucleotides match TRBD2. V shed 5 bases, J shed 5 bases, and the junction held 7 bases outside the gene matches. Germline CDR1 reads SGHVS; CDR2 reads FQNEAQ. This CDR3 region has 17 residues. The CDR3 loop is CASSRGLAGGWTGELFF. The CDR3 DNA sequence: TGTGCCAGCAGCCGAGGACTAGCGGGAGGCTGGACCGGGGAGCTGTTTTTT.

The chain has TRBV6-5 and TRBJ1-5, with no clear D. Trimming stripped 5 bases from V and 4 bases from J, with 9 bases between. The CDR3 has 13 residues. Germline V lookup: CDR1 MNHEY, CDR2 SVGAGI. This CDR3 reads CASSPYRNQPQHF. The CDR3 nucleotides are TGTGCCAGCAGTCCCTACAGAAATCAGCCCCAGCATTTT.

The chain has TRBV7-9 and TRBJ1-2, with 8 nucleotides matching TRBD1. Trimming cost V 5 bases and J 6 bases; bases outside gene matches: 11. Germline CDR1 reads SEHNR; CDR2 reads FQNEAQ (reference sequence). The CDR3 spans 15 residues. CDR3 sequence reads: CASSLEDRAKNGYTF. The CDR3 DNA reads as TGTGCCAGCAGCCTAGAGGACAGGGCGAAGAATGGCTACACCTTC. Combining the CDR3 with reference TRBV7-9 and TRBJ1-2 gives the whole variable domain DTGVSQNPRHKITKRGQNVTFRCDPISEHNRLYWYRQTLGQGPEFLTYFQNEAQLEKSRLLSDRFSAERPKGSFSTLEIQRTEQGDSAMYLCASSLEDRAKNGYTFGSGTRLTVV.

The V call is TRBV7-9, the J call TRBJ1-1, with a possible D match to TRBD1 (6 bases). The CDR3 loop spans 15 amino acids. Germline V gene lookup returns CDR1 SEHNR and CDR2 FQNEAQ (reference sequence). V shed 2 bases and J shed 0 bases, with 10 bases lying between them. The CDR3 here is CASSLPQGLNTEAFF. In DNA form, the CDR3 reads TGTGCCAGCAGCTTACCGCAGGGGTTGAACACTGAAGCTTTCTTT.

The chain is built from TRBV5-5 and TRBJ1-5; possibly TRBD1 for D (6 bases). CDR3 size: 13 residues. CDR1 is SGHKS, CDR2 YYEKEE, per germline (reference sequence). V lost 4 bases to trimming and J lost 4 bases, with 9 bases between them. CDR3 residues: CASSGTGNQPQHF. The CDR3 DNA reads TGTGCCAGCAGCGGAACAGGGAATCAGCCCCAGCATTTT.